This T cell receptor beta chain was found in a study of cytomegalovirus exposure and HLA in healthy donors. V lost 3 bases, J lost 3 bases, and 12 bases lay in between. There are 15 residues in the CDR3. CDR1 is MNHNS and CDR2 is SASEGT in the germline V gene. The PCR used 60 Vbeta and 13 Jbeta primers. Sequencing was performed with immunoSEQ multiplex PCR; in TCRdb, only in-frame clones are kept and a portion is missing. In the table there are about 140,000 clones, 88% of which are singletons. What was sequenced was PBMCs. This chain uses TRBV6-1 with TRBJ1-5, with D perhaps matching TRBD1 (6 bases). The TCR was taken from a woman aged 35 to 49 in good health and CMV-seronegative. The CDR3 here is CASSDLQGVNQPQHF. For the CDR3, the DNA is TGTGCCAGCAGTGATTTACAGGGTGTCAATCAGCCCCAGCATTTT.